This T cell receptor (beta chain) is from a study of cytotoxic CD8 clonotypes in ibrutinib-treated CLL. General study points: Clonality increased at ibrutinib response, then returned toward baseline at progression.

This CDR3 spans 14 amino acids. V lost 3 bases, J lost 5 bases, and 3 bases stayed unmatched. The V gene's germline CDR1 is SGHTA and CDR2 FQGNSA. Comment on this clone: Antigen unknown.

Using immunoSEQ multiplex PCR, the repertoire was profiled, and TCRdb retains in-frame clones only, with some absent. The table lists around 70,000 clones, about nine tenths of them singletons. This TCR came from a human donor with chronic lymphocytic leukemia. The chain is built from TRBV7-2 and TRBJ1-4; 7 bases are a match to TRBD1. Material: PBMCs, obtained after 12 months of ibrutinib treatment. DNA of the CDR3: TGTGCCAGCAGCTTCCGCAGGGGGAATGAAAAACTGTTTTTT. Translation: CASSFRRGNEKLFF.